Listed below are T cell receptor beta chains from one sample, sequenced in a study of blood T cell repertoires in COVID-19. Sequenced by immunoSEQ multiplex PCR; TCRdb stores in-frame clones only, minus some. The sample carries tens of thousands of clones, more than 85% recorded once. Material for sequencing was peripheral blood. These receptors were collected from a man aged 55-75 years with acute or convalescent COVID-19. Each CDR3 is given with its conserved first and last residue. The D gene is left open where the match is weak. Some rows have no size entry. The others give once, few or many, or a class for an expanded clone.

>-|TRBJ2-1|TRBV4-3|TRBD1
CASSQDPDRGNNEQFF
TGCGCCAGCAGCCAAGACCCGGACAGGGGGAACAATGAGCAGTTCTTC
>-|TRBJ2-3|TRBV4-3|TRBD2
CASSGTSGRYPDTQYF
TGCGCCAGTTCCGGGACTAGCGGGAGATACCCAGATACGCAGTATTTT
>-|TRBJ2-7|TRBV4-1|-
CASSQDQGVTQYF
TGCGCCAGCAGCCAAGATCAGGGTGTAACGCAGTACTTC
>-|TRBJ2-7|TRBV6-5|TRBD1
CASSTRTGLSEQYF
TGTGCCAGCAGTACCCGGACAGGGCTCTCCGAGCAGTACTTC
>-|TRBJ2-5|TRBV7-2|-
CASRAGRTQETQYF
TGTGCCAGCAGGGCGGGACGGACCCAAGAGACCCAGTACTTC
>-|TRBJ1-1|TRBV15|TRBD1
CATSRATGVSTEAFF
TGTGCCACCAGCAGAGCGACAGGGGTGAGCACTGAAGCTTTCTTT
>-|TRBJ2-3|TRBV6-8|-
CASSRWRTDTQYF
TGTGCCAGCAGCCGCTGGCGCACAGATACGCAGTATTTT
>-|TRBJ1-4|TRBV5-1|-
CASSLDGQDEKLFF
TGCGCCAGCAGCTTGGACGGTCAAGATGAAAAACTGTTTTTT
>-|TRBJ2-1|TRBV10-1|TRBD1
CASSWTGANEQFF
TGCGCCAGCAGTTGGACAGGGGCTAATGAGCAGTTCTTC
>-|TRBJ1-6|TRBV11-3|-
CASSLDGESPLHF
TGTGCCAGCAGCTTAGATGGAGAGTCACCCCTCCACTTT
>-|TRBJ1-6|TRBV6-5|-
CASSSINSPLHF
TGTGCCAGCAGTTCCATTAATTCACCCCTCCACTTT
>-|TRBJ2-3|TRBV5-1|TRBD1
CASSSGTGGSLSSTDTQYF
TGCGCCAGCAGCTCAGGGACAGGGGGATCTCTTTCTAGCACAGATACGCAGTATTTT
>-|TRBJ2-3|TRBV24-1|-
CATSDAGRITDTQYF
TGTGCCACCAGTGATGCGGGACGAATCACAGATACGCAGTATTTT
>-|TRBJ2-7|TRBV3-1/TRBV3-2|-
CASSQGAAAYEQYF
TGTGCCAGCAGCCAGGGTGCAGCGGCCTACGAGCAGTACTTC
>-|TRBJ2-1|TRBV10-3|-
CAISESYGGEQFF
TGTGCCATCAGTGAGTCGTACGGAGGGGAGCAGTTCTTC
>-|TRBJ1-2|TRBV6-1|-
CASSEQGQSYGYTF
TGTGCCAGCAGTGAACAGGGGCAGAGCTATGGCTACACCTTC
>-|TRBJ1-5|TRBV28|TRBD1
CASRSTGGGGNQPQHF
TGTGCCAGCAGATCGACAGGGGGTGGAGGGAATCAGCCCCAGCATTTT
>few|TRBJ2-7|TRBV9|TRBD2
CASSRTQREGPHEQYF
TGTGCCAGCAGCCGCACCCAGCGGGAGGGCCCCCACGAGCAGTACTTC
>-|TRBJ2-7|TRBV11-2|-
CASSASAGHYEQYF
TGTGCCAGCAGCGCAAGCGCGGGGCACTACGAGCAGTACTTC
>once|TRBJ1-1|TRBV5-4|-
CASSYDLLTGNTEAFF
TGTGCCAGCAGCTACGACCTTCTAACAGGGAACACTGAAGCTTTCTTT
>-|TRBJ2-5|TRBV19|-
CASSWEGGPEETQYF
TGTGCCAGTAGTTGGGAGGGGGGCCCGGAAGAGACCCAGTACTTC
>-|TRBJ2-3|TRBV6-4|TRBD2
CASSPGGKAGDTQYF
TGTGCCAGCAGTCCGGGGGGAAAGGCGGGAGATACGCAGTATTTT
>once|TRBJ1-6|TRBV2|-
CASSVGGRNSPLHF
TGTGCCAGCAGTGTGGGGGGGCGAAATTCACCCCTCCACTTT
>-|TRBJ1-1|TRBV9|-
CASSALTVNTEAFF
TGTGCCAGCAGCGCCCTGACAGTGAACACTGAAGCTTTCTTT
>once|TRBJ1-3|TRBV6-5|TRBD1
CASSYSGTGGNTIYF
TGTGCCAGCAGTTACTCCGGGACAGGGGGGAACACCATATATTTT
>-|TRBJ2-7|TRBV6-5|-
CASSTTGGTVYEQYF
TGTGCCAGCAGCACGACAGGAGGAACCGTCTACGAGCAGTACTTC
>-|TRBJ1-6|TRBV7-2|-
CASSLAVHHTLHF
TGTGCCAGCAGCTTAGCGGTCCACCACACCCTCCACTTT
>-|TRBJ2-5|TRBV18|TRBD1
CASSRTGNQETQYF
TGTGCCAGCTCAAGGACAGGGAACCAAGAGACCCAGTACTTC
>-|TRBJ2-3|TRBV19|TRBD1
CASSISGGGSDTQYF
TGTGCCAGTAGTATTTCAGGGGGTGGCTCGGATACGCAGTATTTT
>few|TRBJ1-3|TRBV19|-
CASTRDGESGNTIYF
TGTGCCAGTACCAGAGACGGGGAGTCTGGAAACACCATATATTTT
>-|TRBJ2-7|TRBV4-2|-
CASSPSTGVIYEQYF
TGTGCCAGCAGCCCCTCTACGGGAGTGATCTACGAGCAGTACTTC
>-|TRBJ2-2|TRBV7-2|TRBD2
CASSKTSGRVKSGELFF
TGTGCCAGCAGCAAGACTAGCGGGAGGGTGAAGTCCGGGGAGCTGTTTTTT
>-|TRBJ2-1|TRBV7-3|TRBD1
CASSLGQYNEQFF
TGTGCCAGCAGCCTGGGACAGTACAATGAGCAGTTCTTC
>once|TRBJ2-5|TRBV7-3|TRBD1
CASSLSRGETQYF
TGTGCCAGCAGCTTAAGCAGGGGGGAGACCCAGTACTTC
>-|TRBJ2-2|TRBV7-9|TRBD2
CASSLGLAGVFNTGELFF
TGTGCCAGCAGCTTGGGCCTAGCGGGAGTTTTCAACACCGGGGAGCTGTTTTTT
>-|TRBJ2-5|TRBV30|-
CAWSREGGETQYF
TGTGCCTGGAGTAGGGAGGGGGGGGAGACCCAGTACTTC
>-|TRBJ2-5|TRBV11-2|-
CASSPRWTEETQYF
TGTGCCAGCAGCCCACGGTGGACAGAAGAGACCCAGTACTTC
>-|TRBJ1-1|TRBV6-2/TRBV6-3|-
CASSYKGTEAFF
TGTGCCAGCAGTTACAAGGGGACTGAAGCTTTCTTT
>-|TRBJ1-1|TRBV11-3|TRBD1
CASSHGTGWMNTEAFF
TGTGCCAGCAGCCATGGGACAGGGTGGATGAACACTGAAGCTTTCTTT
>-|TRBJ2-5|TRBV4-2|TRBD1
CASSPGQITEETQYF
TGTGCCAGCAGCCCGGGACAGATAACCGAAGAGACCCAGTACTTC
>-|TRBJ2-2|TRBV18|TRBD1
CASSLGQGASGTGELFF
TGTGCCAGCTCACTGGGACAGGGGGCGTCGGGCACCGGGGAGCTGTTTTTT
>-|TRBJ1-4|TRBV11-3|-
CASSLRTNEKLFF
TGTGCCAGCAGCTTACGTACTAATGAAAAACTGTTTTTT
>-|TRBJ2-1|TRBV12-2|-
CASRSPPLAGGFSYNEQFF
TGTGCAAGTCGCTCGCCCCCCCTAGCGGGAGGCTTCTCCTACAATGAGCAGTTCTTC
>-|TRBJ1-2|TRBV5-6|-
CASSPPTATNYGYTF
TGTGCCAGCAGCCCCCCGACAGCCACTAACTATGGCTACACCTTC
>-|TRBJ1-5|TRBV19|TRBD1
CASSIGTGFQPQHF
TGTGCCAGCAGTATCGGGACAGGGTTTCAGCCCCAGCATTTT
>-|TRBJ2-7|TRBV6-5|-
CASSPEAETSYEQYF
TGTGCCAGCAGCCCCGAGGCAGAGACCTCCTACGAGCAGTACTTC
>-|TRBJ1-5|TRBV28|TRBD1
CASSQGASVDQPQHF
TGTGCCAGCAGCCAGGGGGCTTCTGTGGATCAGCCCCAGCATTTT
>few|TRBJ2-3|TRBV6-4|-
CASSESSGSATDTQYF
TGTGCCAGCAGTGAGAGCAGTGGGAGCGCTACAGATACGCAGTATTTT
>once|TRBJ2-1|TRBV5-6|TRBD2
CASSLGAGGKINEQFF
TGTGCCAGCAGCTTGGGAGCGGGAGGAAAGATAAATGAGCAGTTCTTC
>-|TRBJ2-1|TRBV24-1|TRBD1
CATSDSGGAGHEQFF
TGTGCCACCAGTGATTCAGGGGGCGCCGGGCATGAGCAGTTCTTC
>-|TRBJ2-3|TRBV7-6|TRBD2
CASSLSTSQSPRDTQYF
TGTGCCAGCAGCCTATCGACTAGCCAAAGTCCAAGGGATACGCAGTATTTT
>-|TRBJ1-1|TRBV2|-
CASSFTGPYTEAFF
TGTGCCAGCAGTTTTACAGGTCCCTACACTGAAGCTTTCTTT
>-|TRBJ1-2|TRBV2|TRBD1
CASTLDRGRVVSYGYTF
TGTGCCAGCACCCTTGACAGGGGGCGCGTTGTTAGCTATGGCTACACCTTC